Each of the 30 T cell receptor beta chains below was sequenced from the same sample in a study of cytomegalovirus exposure and HLA in healthy donors. The primer mix had 60 Vbeta and 13 Jbeta primers. Here immunoSEQ multiplex PCR was the method, and the copy in TCRdb shows in-frame clones only, minus some. Of 210,000 or so clones in the sample, approximately 80% were seen once. The specimen was PBMCs. The receptor source for this set is a woman in her thirties or forties in good health and CMV-seronegative.

The rearrangement joins TRBV27 to TRBJ1-5, with D perhaps matching TRBD1 (6 bases). Trimming shortened V by 5 bases and J by 0 bases, and 11 bases separated the two germline ends. Per the germline V gene, CDR1 is MNHEY and CDR2 is SMNVEV (reference sequence). The CDR3 is 15 residues long. Written as DNA, the CDR3 is TGTGCCAGCAGTCCCAGCAGGGGTAGCAATCAGCCCCAGCATTTT. This translates into CASSPSRGSNQPQHF.

The V gene is TRBV2, the J gene TRBJ2-7, with 11 bases fitting TRBD1. The CDR3 loop spans 15 amino acids. CDR1 is SNHLY, CDR2 FYNNEI, per germline. The V and J ends lost 7 bases and 5 bases, in that order; junction bases with no gene match: 10. Here the CDR3 reads CASNRSPGQGDEQYF. Here the CDR3 DNA reads TGTGCCAGCAATCGATCACCGGGACAGGGGGACGAGCAGTACTTC. Looking up the rest from reference TRBV2 and TRBJ2-7 gives the full variable domain: EPEVTQTPSHQVTQMGQEVILRCVPISNHLYFYWYRQILGQKVEFLVSFYNNEISEKSEIFDDQFSVERPDGSNFTLKIRSTKLEDSAMYFCASNRSPGQGDEQYFGPGTRLTVT.

The chain employs TRBV5-4 and TRBJ2-1; 8 bases fit TRBD2. Germline CDR1 is SGHNT and CDR2 is YYREEE (reference sequence). CDR3 size: 15 residues. J was trimmed by 9 bases and V by 0 bases; bases with no gene match: 8. The DNA for the CDR3 is TGTGCCAGCAGCTTGGGTGGGACTAGTTTCCCTGAGCAGTTCTTC. Translating gives CASSLGGTSFPEQFF. Together with reference TRBV5-4 and TRBJ2-1, the CDR3 gives the full variable domain: ETGVTQSPTHLIKTRGQQVTLRCSSQSGHNTVSWYQQALGQGPQFIFQYYREEENGRGNFPPRFSGLQFPNYSSELNVNALELDDSALYLCASSLGGTSFPEQFFGPGTRLTVL.

The J gene is TRBJ2-2, the V gene TRBV28, with 8 bases matching TRBD2. The V and J ends lost 2 bases and 2 bases, in that order; junction bases with no gene match: 4. The CDR3 covers 16 residues. Germline CDR1 and CDR2: MDHEN and SYDVKM. CDR3 in amino acids: CASSLGGLANTGELFF. DNA of the CDR3: TGTGCCAGCAGTTTAGGCGGACTAGCCAACACCGGGGAGCTGTTTTTT.

The chain is built from TRBV5-4 and TRBJ2-7, with D maybe TRBD2 (5 bases). The ends were cut back, 0 bases at V and 11 bases at J, with 12 bases in the middle. Germline CDR1 reads SGHNT; CDR2 reads YYREEE (reference sequence). The CDR3 is 12 amino acids. CDR3 protein: CASSLDEGTKYF. The CDR3 DNA reads TGTGCCAGCAGCTTGGATGAGGGAACAAAGTACTTC.

V gene TRBV11-2 combines with J gene TRBJ2-1; 7 nucleotides align to TRBD2. The CDR3 covers 14 residues. Per the germline V gene, CDR1 is SGHAT and CDR2 is FQNNGV. V was pared by 4 bases and J by 4 bases, with 4 bases of the junction left unmatched. Here the CDR3 reads CASSSLAEYNEQFF. CDR3 DNA sequence: TGTGCCAGCAGCTCCCTAGCGGAATACAATGAGCAGTTCTTC. Looking up the rest from reference TRBV11-2 and TRBJ2-1 gives the full variable domain: EAGVAQSPRYKIIEKRQSVAFWCNPISGHATLYWYQQILGQGPKLLIQFQNNGVVDDSQLPKDRFSAERLKGVDSTLKIQPAKLEDSAVYLCASSSLAEYNEQFFGPGTRLTVL.

This rearrangement joins TRBV13 to TRBJ2-5; D gene ambiguous. Germline V CDR1 and CDR2: PRHDT, FYEKMQ (reference sequence). Trimming cost V 0 bases and J 13 bases, with 15 bases left between them. The CDR3 runs 13 residues. CDR3 residues: CASSLGPYESAYF. As DNA, the CDR3 is TGTGCCAGCAGCTTAGGGCCTTACGAGAGCGCGTACTTC. The variable domain in full, completed from reference TRBV13 and TRBJ2-5, reads AAGVIQSPRHLIKEKRETATLKCYPIPRHDTVYWYQQGPGQDPQFLISFYEKMQSDKGSIPDRFSAQQFSDYHSELNMSSLELGDSALYFCASSLGPYESAYFGPGTRLLVL.

This chain connects TRBV28 to TRBJ2-5, with D possibly TRBD2 on 5 matching bases. This CDR3 is 11 amino acids long. V was trimmed by 6 bases and J by 11 bases, leaving 13 bases between them. Germline V gene data show CDR1 as MDHEN and CDR2 as SYDVKM. CDR3 amino acids: CASSLTWEQYF. CDR3 nucleotide sequence: TGTGCCAGCAGCCTCACGTGGGAGCAGTACTTC. Drawing the rest from reference TRBV28 and TRBJ2-5, the complete variable domain is DVKVTQSSRYLVKRTGEKVFLECVQDMDHENMFWYRQDPGLGLRLIYFSYDVKMKEKGDIPEGYSVSREKKERFSLILESASTNQTSMYLCASSLTWEQYFGPGTRLLVL.

The gene calls are TRBV19 and TRBJ1-4, with 10 bases identical to TRBD1. After removal of 7 bases from V and 13 bases from J, the junction contained 15 bases not matched to a gene. This CDR3 has 15 amino acids. From germline, CDR1 is LNHDA and CDR2 SQIVND (reference sequence). The CDR3 loop is CASTILGQGEDSLFF. CDR3 bases: TGTGCCAGTACCATACTTGGACAGGGGGAAGATTCACTGTTTTTT.

This clone was seen a handful of times. The chain links TRBV7-8 to TRBJ1-1, with D perhaps matching TRBD1 (6 bases). V lost 8 bases and J 1 base, leaving 14 bases between the germline ends. The CDR3 is made up of 14 amino acids. Germline V gene lookup returns CDR1 SGHVS and CDR2 FQNEAQ. This CDR3 reads CASRYREGNTEAFF. The CDR3 DNA sequence: TGTGCCAGCCGGTACAGGGAGGGGAACACTGAAGCTTTCTTT.

The chain is built from TRBV10-3 and TRBJ2-7; 9 positions match TRBD1. Germline lookup yields CDR1 ENHRY and CDR2 SYGVKD. Trimming took 3 bases from V and 2 from J; bases not matched to a gene: 5. This CDR3 contains 15 residues. CDR3 coding DNA: TGTGCCATCAGTGACGCTAGGACAGGGGCCTACGAGCAGTACTTC. This gives the protein CAISDARTGAYEQYF.

The V and J genes are TRBV5-1 and TRBJ1-1, with 8 nucleotides matching TRBD1. The CDR3 is made up of 15 amino acids. CDR1 and CDR2 from the germline V gene are SGHRS and YFSETQ. Unmatched junction bases numbered 5, after V lost 3 bases and J lost 1 base. In nucleotides, the CDR3 is TGCGCCAGCAGCTCGAAAACAGGGGGGAACACTGAAGCTTTCTTT. This gives the protein CASSSKTGGNTEAFF.

The rearrangement links TRBV4-2 to TRBJ1-6; 9 bases are a match to TRBD1. J was trimmed by 13 bases and V by 0 bases; bases with no gene match: 10. The CDR3 extends over 16 amino acids. Germline CDR1 reads LGHNA; CDR2 reads YNFKEQ. The DNA of the CDR3 is TGTGCCAGCAGCCAAGACTTGGGACAGGGTGGTGTCCCCCTCCACTTT. Protein product: CASSQDLGQGGVPLHF.

Here the CDR3 DNA reads TGTGCCAGTAGTACGGGGACAGGCACGGGGTTGTCGGAGACCCAGTACTTC. Translating gives CASSTGTGTGLSETQYF. J is TRBJ2-5 and V is TRBV19; 8 bases are shared with TRBD1. Trimming took 4 bases from V and 5 from J; bases not matched to a gene: 15. The CDR3 loop spans 17 amino acids. CDR1 is LNHDA and CDR2 is SQIVND in the germline V gene (reference sequence).

The genes are TRBV28 and TRBJ2-5; unclear D gene. Between the trimmed V and J ends, which lost 5 bases and 3 bases, there was a span of 19 bases. Germline CDR1 MDHEN, CDR2 SYDVKM. CDR3 length: 16 residues. The CDR3 here is CASSLAQVGHEETQYF. CDR3 nucleotide sequence: TGTGCCAGCAGTCTGGCCCAGGTAGGCCATGAAGAGACCCAGTACTTC.

The chain has TRBV19 and TRBJ1-6, with D maybe TRBD1 (6 bases). Trimming pared 0 bases from V and 5 bases from J, leaving 8 bases between. The germline V gene has CDR1 LNHDA and CDR2 SQIVND (reference sequence). This CDR3 is built from 15 residues. CDR3 sequence (DNA): TGTGCCAGTAGTATAGAGTCAGGGGATAATTCACCCCTCCACTTT. Translated: CASSIESGDNSPLHF.

The chain couples TRBV5-1 to TRBJ1-1; 7 bases fit TRBD1. Germline V gives CDR1 SGHRS, CDR2 YFSETQ. The CDR3 length is 14 residues. The V and J ends lost 3 bases and 5 bases, in that order; junction bases with no gene match: 7. The CDR3 coding sequence is TGCGCCAGCAGCTCGCCCACACAGGGGACTGAAGCTTTCTTT. Translated: CASSSPTQGTEAFF. Together with reference TRBV5-1 and TRBJ1-1, the CDR3 gives the full variable domain: KAGVTQTPRYLIKTRGQQVTLSCSPISGHRSVSWYQQTPGQGLQFLFEYFSETQRNKGNFPGRFSGRQFSNSRSEMNVSTLELGDSALYLCASSSPTQGTEAFFGQGTRLTVV.

This clone was picked up one time. V gene TRBV7-9 combines with J gene TRBJ2-5; TRBD2 might be the D (5 bases). V was pared by 3 bases and J by 5 bases, with 16 bases between. The V gene's germline CDR1 is SEHNR and CDR2 FQNEAQ (reference sequence). CDR3 length equals 15 residues. The CDR3: CASSFPDRDLETQYF. The CDR3 DNA sequence: TGTGCCAGCAGCTTTCCCGATCGGGATTTGGAGACCCAGTACTTC.

The V gene is TRBV7-9, the J gene TRBJ2-7; TRBD1 agrees at 7 bases. This CDR3 region has 14 residues. V shed 6 bases, J shed 6 bases, and the junction held 11 bases outside the gene matches. CDR1 SEHNR and CDR2 FQNEAQ come from the germline V gene (reference sequence). The CDR3 here is CASSYRGARFEQYF. Written as DNA, the CDR3 is TGTGCCAGCAGTTACAGGGGCGCGCGTTTCGAGCAGTACTTC.

This clone was found once. The chain employs TRBV11-2 and TRBJ2-1, with TRBD2 identical over 8 bases. The CDR3 sequence is 16 residues long. The V and J ends lost 3 bases and 6 bases, in that order; junction bases with no gene match: 10. Germline CDR1 is SGHAT and CDR2 is FQNNGV. CDR3 coding DNA: TGTGCCAGCAGCTTCTCCCGGGACGGGGGGGCCAATGAGCAGTTCTTC. Residues: CASSFSRDGGANEQFF.

This chain joins TRBV18 and TRBJ1-6; no definite D call. This CDR3 contains 13 residues. Trimming removed 3 bases at V and 6 bases at J, with 6 bases between. The germline V gene has CDR1 KGHSH and CDR2 LQKENI. CDR3 amino acids: CASSPKSNSPLHF. CDR3 DNA sequence: TGTGCCAGCTCACCTAAGAGTAATTCACCCCTCCACTTT.

The rearrangement links TRBV19 to TRBJ1-1, with 9 bases lining up with TRBD1. V shed 5 bases, J shed 6 bases, and the junction held 10 bases outside the gene matches. This CDR3 is 15 amino acids long. Germline CDR1 reads LNHDA; CDR2 reads SQIVND (reference sequence). The CDR3, as DNA: TGTGCCAGTAGTTCCCGGGACAGGGAGGGCCCTGAAGCTTTCTTT. As protein: CASSSRDREGPEAFF.

The chain carries TRBV7-6 and TRBJ2-3; 9 bases match TRBD2. The germline V gene has CDR1 SGHVS and CDR2 FNYEAQ. The CDR3 totals 18 residues. V lost 5 bases, J lost 0 bases, and 12 bases stayed unmatched. The CDR3 reads CASSPRPISGGSTDTQYF. CDR3 nucleotide sequence: TGTGCCAGCAGCCCACGACCCATTAGCGGGGGAAGCACAGATACGCAGTATTTT.

The chain recombines TRBV5-8 with TRBJ1-3; D remains ambiguous. Between the trimmed V and J ends, which lost 0 bases and 0 bases, there was a span of 10 bases. Germline values: CDR1 SGHTS, CDR2 YDEGEE. The length of the CDR3 is 16 residues. The CDR3 DNA follows: TGTGCCAGCAGCTTGGTTGGAGACCCCTCTGGAAACACCATATATTTT. As protein: CASSLVGDPSGNTIYF.

This rearrangement joins TRBV7-2 to TRBJ2-5; 8 bases line up with TRBD2. CDR1 and CDR2 from the germline V gene are SGHTA and FQGNSA. The V and J ends lost 2 bases and 9 bases, in that order; junction bases with no gene match: 11. This CDR3 is built from 15 residues. CDR3 sequence reads: CASSLQRGSGEAQYF. The CDR3 DNA reads TGTGCCAGCAGCTTACAGCGGGGGAGCGGCGAGGCCCAGTACTTC.

The J gene is TRBJ2-3, the V gene TRBV20-1, with D perhaps TRBD1 (6 bases). The CDR3 spans 11 residues. Germline V gene sequence: CDR1 DFQATT, CDR2 SNEGSKA (reference sequence). Trimming took off 6 bases at V and 5 bases at J, with 9 bases between the two ends. The DNA for the CDR3 is TGCAGTGCCAAACAGGGAGATACGCAGTATTTT. As protein: CSAKQGDTQYF.

The chain is built from TRBV2 and TRBJ2-7, with 8 bases fitting TRBD1. This CDR3 is built from 12 residues. V shed 9 bases, J shed 1 base, and the junction held 2 bases outside the gene matches. The germline CDR1 and CDR2 sequences are SNHLY and FYNNEI. Written as DNA, the CDR3 is TGTGCCAGTGGACAGGGTTCCTACGAGCAGTACTTC. It yields the protein CASGQGSYEQYF.

This clone appeared a few times. The CDR3 DNA sequence: TGTGCCAGCAGCCCCTTCGGGACAGGGAATGAAAAACTGTTTTTT. As protein: CASSPFGTGNEKLFF. V gene TRBV2 combines with J gene TRBJ1-4, with 9 bases matching TRBD1. J was trimmed by 5 bases and V by 6 bases; bases with no gene match: 7. There are 15 residues in the CDR3. CDR1 is SNHLY and CDR2 is FYNNEI in the germline V gene.

This chain links TRBV9 with TRBJ1-1; 9 nucleotides agree with TRBD1. Germline-derived CDR1 and CDR2 are SGDLS and YYNGEE. The CDR3 contains 16 residues. J gave up 2 bases and V 3 bases, and 8 bases lay outside the gene matches. The CDR3 bases are TGTGCCAGCAGCGCCCGGGACAGGGTTCTCAACACTGAAGCTTTCTTT. This codes for CASSARDRVLNTEAFF.

CDR3 in amino acids: CASSGPGLAGRTQYF. For the CDR3, the DNA is TGCGCCAGCAGCGGACCGGGACTAGCGGGGAGGACCCAGTACTTC. The chain carries TRBV5-1 and TRBJ2-5, with 13 bases aligning to TRBD2. The J segment lost 7 bases and the V segment lost 4 bases, leaving 7 bases of the junction unmatched. The CDR3 spans 15 residues. The germline CDR1 and CDR2 sequences are SGHRS and YFSETQ.